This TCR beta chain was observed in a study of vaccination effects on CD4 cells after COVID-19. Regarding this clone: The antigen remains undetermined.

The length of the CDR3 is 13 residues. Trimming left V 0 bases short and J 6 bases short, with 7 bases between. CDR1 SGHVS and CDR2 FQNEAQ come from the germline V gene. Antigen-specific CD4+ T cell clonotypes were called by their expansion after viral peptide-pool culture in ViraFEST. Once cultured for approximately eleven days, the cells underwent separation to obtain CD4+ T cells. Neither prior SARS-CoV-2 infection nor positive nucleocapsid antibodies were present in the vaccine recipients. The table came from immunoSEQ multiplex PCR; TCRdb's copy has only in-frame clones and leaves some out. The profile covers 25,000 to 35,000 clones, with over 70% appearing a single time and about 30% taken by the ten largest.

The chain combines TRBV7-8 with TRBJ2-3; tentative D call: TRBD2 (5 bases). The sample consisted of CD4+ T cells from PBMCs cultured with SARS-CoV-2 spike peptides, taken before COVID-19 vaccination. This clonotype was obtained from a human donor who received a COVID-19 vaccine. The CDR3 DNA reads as TGTGCCAGCAGCTTAGCGAGGGCCGATACGCAGTATTTT. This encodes CASSLARADTQYF.